The 24 T cell receptor beta chains given below trace back to one sample, sequenced in a study of T-cell memory formation after mild COVID-19. MiXCR, run by TCRdb on the 5' RACE reads, gives a single entry per CDR3 protein. The data show roughly 110,000 distinct CDR3 sequences, with approximately 15% seen just once and roughly 31% held by the top ten. The source material was PBMCs or a T cell subset sorted from them (not recorded which). The origin of the receptors is an adult woman who had mild COVID-19 (a few samples of this study predate the infection). Cell type and time point are not known.

The CDR3 here is CASSPRKGGANYGYTF. The CDR3 DNA is TGTGCCAGCAGCCCACGAAAGGGGGGGGCTAACTATGGCTACACCTTC. V gene TRBV7-9 combines with J gene TRBJ1-2; D is possibly TRBD1 (6 bases). The length of the CDR3 is 16 residues. V was shortened by 5 bases and J by 0 bases, with 16 bases between the two germline ends. Germline V gene sequence: CDR1 SEHNR, CDR2 FQNEAQ (reference sequence).

The chain has TRBV7-2 and TRBJ2-3; 8 bases fit TRBD2. This CDR3 comprises 15 residues. With 5 bases clipped from V and 0 bases from J, the junction kept 4 bases outside the gene matches. Per germline, CDR1 SGHTA and CDR2 FQGNSA. The chain's CDR3 is CASSITSGSTDTQYF. The CDR3 coding sequence is TGTGCCAGCAGCATTACTAGCGGTAGCACAGATACGCAGTATTTT.

V and J are TRBV7-8 and TRBJ1-5; no clear D. V was trimmed by 0 bases and J by 7 bases, leaving 16 bases between them. The CDR3 is 16 residues long. The V gene's germline CDR1 is SGHVS and CDR2 FQNEAQ. CDR3 bases: TGTGCCAGCAGCTTAGCAGTCTCAGGTCTCACCCAGCCCCAGCATTTT. This sequence encodes CASSLAVSGLTQPQHF.

V is TRBV29-1 and J is TRBJ2-3; no definite D call. Germline V lookup: CDR1 SQVTM, CDR2 ANQGSEA. V dropped 2 bases and J dropped 5 bases, with 17 bases sitting between them. CDR3 length: 15 amino acids. The CDR3 is CSVEWGFNSGDTQYF. CDR3 DNA sequence: TGCAGCGTTGAATGGGGATTTAACTCCGGAGATACGCAGTATTTT.

V is TRBV20-1 and J is TRBJ2-1; D is possibly TRBD1 (5 bases). Deletions cut 5 bases from V and 3 bases from J, with 11 bases between. Germline CDR1 reads DFQATT; CDR2 reads SNEGSKA (reference sequence). This CDR3 region has 13 residues. In nucleotides, the CDR3 is TGCAGTGCTGACAGAAGCTACTACAATGAGCAGTTCTTC. This encodes CSADRSYYNEQFF.

This chain connects TRBV11-2 to TRBJ2-7; D not certain. Trimming took off 5 bases at V and 0 bases at J, with 8 bases between the two ends. Germline CDR1 and CDR2: SGHAT and FQNNGV. The CDR3 runs 13 residues. The CDR3 loop reads CASSGLSSYEQYF. Written as DNA, the CDR3 is TGTGCCAGCAGCGGATTAAGCTCCTACGAGCAGTACTTC.

This clonotype has only a few counts. The chain links TRBV4-1 to TRBJ1-1; a possible D gene is TRBD1 (5 bases). The germline CDR1 and CDR2 sequences are MGHRA and YSYEKL. This CDR3 region has 13 residues. V was clipped by 10 bases and J by 5 bases, with 17 bases between them. This CDR3 is CATTRTQGTEAFF. CDR3 DNA sequence: TGCGCCACAACGAGGACACAAGGAACTGAAGCTTTCTTT.

The V call is TRBV23-1, the J call TRBJ2-2; D possibly corresponds to TRBD1 (6 bases). TRBV23-1 is filed as an ORF, its function uncertain. Trimming shortened V by 2 bases and J by 4 bases, and 11 bases separated the two germline ends. This CDR3 spans 15 amino acids. CDR3 loop: CASSQVSGATGELFF. The CDR3 DNA follows: TGCGCCAGCAGTCAAGTGTCAGGGGCCACCGGGGAGCTGTTTTTT.

The V gene is TRBV4-2, the J gene TRBJ1-5; D is ambiguous. The V gene's germline CDR1 is LGHNA and CDR2 YNFKEQ. V shed 1 base and J shed 0 bases, with 10 bases lying between them. The CDR3 is 16 amino acids. CDR3 DNA sequence: TGTGCCAGCAGCCAAGGATTAGGGAATAGCAATCAGCCCCAGCATTTT. It encodes CASSQGLGNSNQPQHF.

There are many counts of this clonotype. Compared with germline, one end of the junction differs, possibly owing to a read error. The rearrangement links TRBV12-3 or TRBV12-4 to TRBJ1-1, with TRBD1 as a possible D gene (5 bases). The CDR3 contains 14 residues. CDR3 region: CASSHRTVNTDAFF. CDR3 DNA sequence: TGTGCCAGCAGTCACAGGACCGTGAACACTGATGCTTTCTTT.

The V call is TRBV29-1, the J call TRBJ2-7; D uncertain. Germline loops: CDR1 SQVTM, CDR2 ANQGSEA. The CDR3 spans 14 residues. V was cut by 4 bases and J by 0 bases, with 13 bases left in between. CDR3 DNA sequence: TGCAGCGTTGTCTTCTACCTTAGCTCCTACGAGCAGTACTTC. Translated: CSVVFYLSSYEQYF.

The chain carries TRBV27 and TRBJ1-1; 7 bases fit TRBD1. The CDR3 covers 13 residues. Germline V gene lookup returns CDR1 MNHEY and CDR2 SMNVEV (reference sequence). V was pared by 6 bases and J by 1 base, with 2 bases of the junction left unmatched. The CDR3 is CASSDRENTEAFF. CDR3 nucleotide sequence: TGTGCCAGCAGCGACAGGGAGAACACTGAAGCTTTCTTT.

This clonotype was detected only a few times. The rearrangement joins TRBV7-9 to TRBJ1-1; D is perhaps TRBD1 (5 bases). This CDR3 region has 13 residues. Germline CDR1 SEHNR, CDR2 FQNEAQ (reference sequence). Trimming left V 1 base short and J 8 bases short, with 11 bases between. As DNA, the CDR3 is TGTGCCAGCAGCTTAGTTCGGGACCGAGAAGCTTTCTTT. Encoded protein: CASSLVRDREAFF.

V usage is TRBV29-1 and J usage is TRBJ2-7; 9 bases match TRBD2. This CDR3 has 16 residues. CDR1 SQVTM and CDR2 ANQGSEA come from the germline V gene. J was trimmed by 1 base and V by 2 bases; bases with no gene match: 9. The CDR3 DNA reads TGCAGCGTTGAATCCACCGTAGCGGGGGTGTCCTACGAGCAGTACTTC. This sequence encodes CSVESTVAGVSYEQYF.

This clonotype was counted at least ten times. CDR3 DNA: TGTGCCAGCAGTTACTCTACAGGGTTGGTCGAGCAGTACTTC. Translated, it gives CASSYSTGLVEQYF. The chain is built from TRBV6-5 and TRBJ2-7, with a weak D call TRBD1 (6 bases). Germline V gene sequence: CDR1 MNHEY, CDR2 SVGAGI. The ends were cut back, 0 bases at V and 6 bases at J, with 12 bases in the middle. The CDR3 contains 14 residues.

This clonotype has a handful of counts. The chain links TRBV7-9 to TRBJ2-5; the D is unclear. Trimming stripped 2 bases from V and 3 bases from J, with 13 bases between. Germline V lookup: CDR1 SEHNR, CDR2 FQNEAQ (reference sequence). The CDR3 totals 15 residues. CDR3 residues: CASSLPVRREETQYF. For the CDR3, the DNA is TGTGCCAGCAGCTTACCTGTACGAAGGGAAGAGACCCAGTACTTC.

This CDR3 reads CASSEGPASSGLNGYTF. CDR3 coding DNA: TGCGCCAGTTCGGAGGGACCGGCCTCAAGCGGTCTCAATGGCTACACCTTC. The V gene is TRBV4-3, the J gene TRBJ1-2; tentative D call: TRBD1 (5 bases). The V and J ends lost 9 bases and 6 bases respectively, with 29 bases between them. The length of the CDR3 is 17 residues. Germline V CDR1 and CDR2: LGHNA, YSLEER.

This clonotype has more than one count but fewer than ten. The chain recombines TRBV12-3 or TRBV12-4 with TRBJ2-1, with a weak D call TRBD1 (6 bases). This CDR3 has 15 amino acids. The ends were cut back, 6 bases at V and 3 bases at J, with 15 bases in the middle. As DNA, the CDR3 is TGTGCCAGCAGCCTACCAGGGGCGGGCTACAATGAGCAGTTCTTC. It specifies CASSLPGAGYNEQFF.

This clonotype was observed a few times. This sequence joins TRBV7-9 and TRBJ2-7; D is perhaps TRBD2 (6 bases). The germline CDR1 and CDR2 sequences are SEHNR and FQNEAQ (reference sequence). The V end lost 3 bases, the J end lost 3 bases, and 21 bases lay between the germline ends. This CDR3 is 17 amino acids long. The CDR3 loop is CASSFSRDSTTNYEQYF. The CDR3 coding sequence is TGTGCCAGCAGCTTCAGCCGGGACTCCACAACGAACTACGAGCAGTACTTC.

The DNA of the CDR3 is TGCGCCAGCAGCTTGGCGCATGATTACGAGCAGTACTTC. Amino acid sequence: CASSLAHDYEQYF. This chain connects TRBV5-1 to TRBJ2-7; D gene ambiguous. CDR1 and CDR2 (germline): SGHRS, YFSETQ. The V end was cut by 0 bases, the J end by 4 bases, with 8 bases between. This CDR3 comprises 13 residues.

This clonotype has just a few counts. The CDR3 region is CSAREASIRGEQYF. The CDR3 nucleotides are TGCAGTGCTAGAGAAGCGTCAATCCGCGGCGAGCAGTACTTC. The chain recombines TRBV20-1 with TRBJ2-7; no clear D gene. This CDR3 has 14 residues. The V end lost 0 bases, the J end lost 6 bases, and 15 bases lay between the germline ends. Germline CDR1 is DFQATT and CDR2 is SNEGSKA (reference sequence).

V usage is TRBV2 and J usage is TRBJ2-2; TRBD2 might be the D (6 bases). V lost 4 bases and J 6 bases, leaving 21 bases between the germline ends. Germline V gene sequence: CDR1 SNHLY, CDR2 FYNNEI. The CDR3 is made up of 17 amino acids. The CDR3 reads CASSVNRDSPGPGELFF. CDR3 nucleotide sequence: TGTGCCAGCAGTGTAAACCGGGACTCCCCGGGCCCCGGGGAGCTGTTTTTT.

V and J are TRBV24-1 and TRBJ1-3; D is unresolved. CDR1 is KGHDR and CDR2 is SFDVKD in the germline V gene. The CDR3 loop spans 13 amino acids. V lost 3 bases to trimming and J lost 4 bases, with 6 bases between them. The CDR3 DNA sequence: TGTGCCACCAGTGATCCGGGCGGAAACACCATATATTTT. Translation gives CATSDPGGNTIYF.

This clonotype is a singleton in its sample. The chain links TRBV7-9 to TRBJ2-2; TRBD1 matches 8 bases. Germline V gene lookup returns CDR1 SEHNR and CDR2 FQNEAQ (reference sequence). Trimming removed 4 bases from V and 5 bases from J; junction bases left unmatched: 3. The CDR3 covers 14 residues. DNA of the CDR3: TGTGCCAGCAGCTCAACAGGGGGAACCGGGGAGCTGTTTTTT. Translating it yields CASSSTGGTGELFF.